This TCR beta chain was recorded in a study of T-cell memory formation after mild COVID-19. One entry per CDR3 protein, called by TCRdb with MiXCR from the 5' RACE reads. The data show about 340,000 distinct CDR3 sequences, around a sixth seen once. This clonotype showed up just a few times. V was trimmed by 3 bases and J by 4 bases, leaving 19 bases between them. Germline assignment: CDR1 SGDLS and CDR2 YYNGEE. The CDR3 has 16 residues. V and J are TRBV9 and TRBJ1-2; D possibly corresponds to TRBD1 (5 bases). This TCR was sampled from a man aged 18 to 30 who had mild COVID-19 (a few samples of this study predate the infection). Cell type and time point are not known. The sequenced sample was PBMCs or a T cell subset sorted from them (not recorded which). The CDR3: CASSAYGGQGVYGYTF. The CDR3 nucleotides read TGTGCCAGCAGCGCTTATGGGGGTCAGGGAGTCTATGGCTACACCTTC.